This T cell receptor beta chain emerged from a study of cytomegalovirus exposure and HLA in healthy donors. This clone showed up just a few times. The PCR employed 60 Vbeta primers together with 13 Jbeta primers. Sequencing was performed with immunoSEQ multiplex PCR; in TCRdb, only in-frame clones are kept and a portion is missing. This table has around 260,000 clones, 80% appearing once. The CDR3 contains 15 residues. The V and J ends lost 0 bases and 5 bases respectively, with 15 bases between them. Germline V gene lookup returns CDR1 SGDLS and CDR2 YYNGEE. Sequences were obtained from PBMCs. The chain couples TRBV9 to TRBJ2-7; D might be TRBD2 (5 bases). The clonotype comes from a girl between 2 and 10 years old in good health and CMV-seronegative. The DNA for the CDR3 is TGTGCCAGCAGCGTAGCTACGGTGGTGCGGGACGAGCAGTACTTC. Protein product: CASSVATVVRDEQYF.